What follows describes a single T cell receptor beta chain. The data were obtained in a study of HIV-infected patients and healthy controls. J lost 7 bases, V lost 2 bases, and 5 bases had no gene match. The V gene's germline CDR1 is DFQATT and CDR2 SNEGSKA (reference sequence). This CDR3 has 14 residues. In TCRdb, the 5' RACE reads were re-called with MiXCR into one record per CDR3 protein. The sample shows 70,000 or so distinct CDR3 sequences, about 15% of them seen only once. This receptor was taken from a human donor in good health. The chain employs TRBV20-1 and TRBJ1-6, with 7 bases lining up with TRBD1. The sequenced sample was CD4+ T cells from blood. CDR3 amino acids: CSARPQGGNSPLHF. The CDR3 DNA follows: TGCAGTGCTAGACCCCAGGGGGGAAATTCACCCCTCCACTTT.